This TCR beta chain comes out of a study of T-cell memory formation after mild COVID-19. Overall study findings and caveats: SARS-CoV-2 specificity was not confirmed for second-wave clones peaking on day 37. Contracting clones from day 15 to 85 had balanced CD4/CD8; later expanders favoured CD4+.

Libraries for TCRalpha and TCRbeta carried sample barcodes and unique molecular identifiers via 5'RACE. TCRdb ran MiXCR on the 5' RACE reads and lists one entry per CDR3 protein. This table has some 150,000 distinct CDR3 sequences, 25% appearing once. A remark on this clonotype: Its antigen remains unidentified.

Sequencing was carried out using PBMCs or a T cell subset sorted from them (not recorded which). The receptor's source is an adult woman who had mild COVID-19 (a few samples of this study predate the infection). Cell type and time point are not known.

CDR3: CASSLARLHEQYF. CDR3 DNA sequence: TGTGCCAGCAGCTTAGCTCGCCTCCACGAGCAGTACTTC. This rearrangement joins TRBV7-9 to TRBJ2-7, with D hard to call. Per germline, CDR1 SEHNR and CDR2 FQNEAQ (reference sequence). The V gene lost 0 bases and the J gene lost 5 bases, with 8 bases spanning the gap. The CDR3 contains 13 residues.